This T cell receptor (beta chain) was recovered during a study of cytomegalovirus exposure and HLA in healthy donors. Study outcomes and limitations: Information on immune exposure was restricted to one variable (CMV serostatus).

Regarding this clone: The antigen is unknown.

Primers included in the PCR were 60 Vbeta and 13 Jbeta primers. Generated by immunoSEQ multiplex PCR, the TCRdb table keeps only in-frame clones and is missing some. The sample includes about 130,000 clones, approximately 62% of them seen just once. This CDR3 is 14 amino acids long. The V gene's germline CDR1 is MNHEY and CDR2 SVGAGI. The V and J ends lost 6 bases and 10 bases respectively, with 16 bases between them. The origin of this receptor is a human donor in good health. The sample consisted of PBMCs. V and J are TRBV6-5 and TRBJ1-6; D might be TRBD1 (5 bases). The CDR3 spells CASRWGGDDSPLHF. CDR3 bases: TGTGCCAGCAGGTGGGGGGGGGACGACTCACCCCTCCACTTT.